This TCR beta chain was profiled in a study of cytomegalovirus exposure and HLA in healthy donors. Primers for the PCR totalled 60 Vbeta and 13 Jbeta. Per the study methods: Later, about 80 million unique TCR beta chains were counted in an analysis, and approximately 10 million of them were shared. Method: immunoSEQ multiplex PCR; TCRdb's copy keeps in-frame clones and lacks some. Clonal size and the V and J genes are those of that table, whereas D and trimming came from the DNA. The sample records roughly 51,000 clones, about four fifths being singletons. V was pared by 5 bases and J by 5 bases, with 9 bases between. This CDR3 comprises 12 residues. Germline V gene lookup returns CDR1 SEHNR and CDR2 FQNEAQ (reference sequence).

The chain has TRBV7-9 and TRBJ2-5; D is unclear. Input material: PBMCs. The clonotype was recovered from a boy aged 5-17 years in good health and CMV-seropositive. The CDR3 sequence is CASSITLETQYF. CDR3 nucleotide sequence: TGTGCCAGCAGCATTACATTGGAGACCCAGTACTTC.